These 13 T cell receptor beta chains share one sample of origin, sequenced in a study of T-cell memory formation after mild COVID-19. MiXCR, applied by TCRdb to the 5' RACE reads, yields one record per CDR3 protein. The table has some 290,000 distinct CDR3 sequences, around 16% seen once. The sequencing sample was made of PBMCs or a T cell subset sorted from them (not recorded which). These receptor sequences come from a man younger than 35 who had mild COVID-19 (a few samples of this study predate the infection). Cell type and time point are not known.

This chain uses TRBV6-6 with TRBJ1-1, with a possible D match to TRBD1 (5 bases). The germline CDR1 and CDR2 sequences are MNHNY and SVGAGI (reference sequence). The V end lost 8 bases, the J end lost 1 base, and 11 bases lay between the germline ends. This CDR3 has 13 residues. The CDR3 DNA reads as TGTGCCAGCCGCCCGGGACCGAACACTGAAGCTTTCTTT. As protein: CASRPGPNTEAFF.

This clonotype was seen a handful of times. This chain uses TRBV4-3 with TRBJ2-1; 9 nucleotides agree with TRBD1. Germline CDR1 and CDR2: LGHNA and YSLEER. The CDR3 sequence is 16 residues long. After removal of 0 bases from V and 7 bases from J, the junction contained 7 bases not matched to a gene. The CDR3: CASSQDQGQGPNEQFF. The CDR3 DNA follows: TGCGCCAGCAGCCAAGACCAAGGACAGGGGCCAAATGAGCAGTTCTTC.

This clonotype was observed many times. This chain uses TRBV5-1 with TRBJ2-7, with 7 bases matching TRBD1. J gave up 5 bases and V 0 bases, and 5 bases lay outside the gene matches. The CDR3 has 14 residues. Per germline, CDR1 SGHRS and CDR2 YFSETQ. The CDR3 reads CASSLAGTVNEQYF. For the CDR3, the DNA is TGCGCCAGCAGCTTGGCCGGGACAGTCAACGAGCAGTACTTC.

This clonotype has a handful of counts. The chain employs TRBV12-3 or TRBV12-4 and TRBJ2-7, with D possibly matching TRBD1 (6 bases). Trimming took 5 bases from V and 6 from J, leaving 17 bases between them. CDR3 length: 14 residues. CDR3 residues: CASSTSGQQGEQYF. Here the CDR3 DNA reads TGTGCCAGCAGTACCTCTGGACAACAGGGCGAGCAGTACTTC.

This clonotype occurred many times. The rearrangement links TRBV6-1 to TRBJ1-1; 9 nucleotides align to TRBD1. Germline values: CDR1 MNHNS, CDR2 SASEGT. CDR3 length equals 13 residues. The ends lost 10 bases at V and 3 bases at J; junction bases unmatched: 6. This CDR3 reads CATRTGVYTEAFF. CDR3 sequence (DNA): TGTGCCACCCGGACAGGGGTGTACACTGAAGCTTTCTTT.

This chain uses TRBV5-6 with TRBJ2-3, with D perhaps TRBD1 (6 bases). With 5 bases removed from V and 5 bases from J, the gap between germline ends came to 18 bases. The CDR3 contains 15 residues. Germline V gene sequence: CDR1 SGHDT, CDR2 YYEEEE. This CDR3 reads CASSWDIRSGDTQYF. The CDR3 coding sequence is TGTGCCAGCAGTTGGGACATCCGCTCGGGAGATACGCAGTATTTT.

The V call is TRBV7-6, the J call TRBJ2-5; no reliable D call. V lost 1 base and J lost 2, with 17 bases in between. The CDR3 is 17 residues long. The germline V gene has CDR1 SGHVS and CDR2 FNYEAQ. The CDR3 DNA is TGTGCCAGCAGCTTAGGTCTAACGGGTACCATTCAAGAGACCCAGTACTTC. It encodes CASSLGLTGTIQETQYF.

The chain couples TRBV29-1 to TRBJ2-3; TRBD2 agrees at 8 bases. Germline-derived CDR1 and CDR2 are SQVTM and ANQGSEA. V shed 6 bases and J 7 bases; nucleotides not matched to a gene: 9. The CDR3 is made up of 13 amino acids. This chain's CDR3 is CSVRGRLANTQYF. The CDR3 DNA reads as TGCAGCGTGAGGGGGAGACTAGCGAATACGCAGTATTTT.

This clonotype was observed a handful of times. The chain has TRBV6-1 and TRBJ2-7; D perhaps matches TRBD1 (6 bases). CDR1 and CDR2 from the germline V gene are MNHNS and SASEGT. The CDR3 has 13 amino acids. V lost 6 bases and J lost 3, with 12 bases in between. In DNA form, the CDR3 reads TGTGCCAGCAGGGCAGGGGTGAACTACGAGCAGTACGTC. Translated, it gives CASRAGVNYEQYV.

The chain links TRBV24-1 to TRBJ1-5; a weak D match, TRBD1 (6 bases). Between the trimmed V and J ends, which lost 4 bases and 2 bases, there was a span of 8 bases. Germline V lookup: CDR1 KGHDR, CDR2 SFDVKD. This CDR3 is 14 amino acids long. The DNA of the CDR3 is TGTGCCACCAGTGAGCCAGGGGGCAATCAGCCCCAGCATTTT. Its translation is CATSEPGGNQPQHF.

This clonotype came up a few times. The rearrangement joins TRBV3-1 to TRBJ2-1; TRBD2 matches at 9 bases. CDR1 is LGHDT, CDR2 YNNKEL, per germline (reference sequence). With V trimmed by 10 bases and J by 8 bases, 15 bases remained unmatched. The CDR3 has 15 residues. Written as DNA, the CDR3 is TGTGCCACCTCATTAGGGTGGACTAGCGTTGATGAGCAGTTCTTC. Amino acids: CATSLGWTSVDEQFF.

This chain joins TRBV24-1 and TRBJ1-5; 7 bases map to TRBD1. The CDR3 is 12 amino acids. J was trimmed by 4 bases and V by 7 bases; bases with no gene match: 0. Germline V gene sequence: CDR1 KGHDR, CDR2 SFDVKD. The CDR3 spells CATRGQNQPQHF. CDR3 nucleotides: TGTGCCACCAGGGGACAGAATCAGCCCCAGCATTTT.

This clonotype was seen a handful of times. The rearrangement joins TRBV7-2 to TRBJ2-3, with D possibly being TRBD1 (5 bases). The CDR3 contains 15 residues. V lost 4 bases and J 3 bases, leaving 14 bases between the germline ends. CDR1 is SGHTA, CDR2 FQGNSA, per germline. The CDR3 spells CASSSFISGTDTQYF. The CDR3 nucleotides read TGTGCCAGCAGCTCCTTCATCTCAGGGACAGATACGCAGTATTTT.